A selection of T cell receptor beta chains follows, all from one sample in a study of T-cell memory formation after mild COVID-19. TCRdb re-analysed the 5' RACE reads in MiXCR, keeping a single row per CDR3 protein. Counted here are 200,000 to 250,000 distinct CDR3 sequences, roughly a tenth occurring once; the ten biggest clones make up roughly a fifth. Sample: PBMCs or a T cell subset sorted from them (not recorded which). Every receptor here comes from a man in his late teens or twenties who had mild COVID-19 (a few samples of this study predate the infection). Cell type and time point are not known. CDR3s include the opening cysteine and the closing phenylalanine or tryptophan. The D gene is left open where the match is weak. Size tells how often a clone was seen (once, few, many) or the class of an expanded clone, and some rows leave it out.

CDR3aa	CDR3nt	d_gene	abundance	j_gene	len	v_gene
CASSPLSGANVLTF	TGTGCCAGCAGCCCGTTATCTGGGGCCAACGTCCTGACTTTC	.	.	TRBJ2-6	14	TRBV9
CASSFFGGEVSEAFF	TGTGCCAGCAGCTTCTTCGGGGGCGAGGTCTCTGAAGCTTTCTTT	.	few	TRBJ1-1	15	TRBV7-9
CASSIWGVGTSVSHTQYF	TGTGCCAGCAGCATATGGGGCGTGGGGACTAGTGTGTCGCATACGCAGTATTTT	TRBD2	.	TRBJ2-3	18	TRBV7-2
CASRSLRETQYF	TGTGCCAGCAGGAGTTTGCGGGAGACCCAGTACTTC	.	.	TRBJ2-5	12	TRBV12-3/TRBV12-4
CASSIVPGNGGYTF	TGTGCCAGTAGTATAGTTCCAGGCAATGGTGGCTACACCTTC	.	few	TRBJ1-2	14	TRBV19
CASRQGMGYEQYF	TGCGCCAGCAGACAGGGAATGGGCTACGAGCAGTACTTC	.	few	TRBJ2-7	13	TRBV5-1
CATSDPPGGEETQYF	TGTGCCACCAGTGACCCTCCGGGGGGCGAAGAGACCCAGTACTTC	.	few	TRBJ2-5	15	TRBV24-1
CASSVDDNEQFF	TGTGCCAGCAGCGTAGATGACAATGAGCAGTTCTTC	.	few	TRBJ2-1	12	TRBV9
CASSPPLREPQHF	TGTGCCAGCAGTCCGCCCCTCCGGGAGCCCCAGCATTTT	.	.	TRBJ1-5	13	TRBV12-3/TRBV12-4
CASSLEEGASWKLFF	TGTGCCAGCAGCTTAGAGGAGGGGGCAAGTTGGAAACTGTTTTTT	TRBD1	.	TRBJ1-4	15	TRBV7-9
CASGFITLGAQYF	TGTGCTAGTGGTTTTATAACCCTTGGGGCCCAGTACTTC	.	few	TRBJ2-5	13	TRBV12-5
CATSRFTPDTQYF	TGTGCCACCAGCAGATTCACCCCAGATACGCAGTATTTT	.	few	TRBJ2-3	13	TRBV15
CASSFPGGNSPLHF	TGTGCCAGCAGCTTCCCAGGGGGCAATTCACCCCTCCACTTT	TRBD1	many	TRBJ1-6	14	TRBV5-5
CASSPGGDYEQYF	TGTGCCAGCAGCCCCGGTGGAGACTACGAGCAGTACTTC	.	.	TRBJ2-7	13	TRBV9
CATSREGFGYTF	TGTGCCACCAGCAGAGAAGGCTTTGGCTACACCTTC	.	.	TRBJ1-2	12	TRBV15
CASSLGRQLNTGELFF	TGTGCCAGCAGCTTAGGGAGGCAGCTTAACACCGGGGAGCTGTTTTTT	.	few	TRBJ2-2	16	TRBV11-3
CASTPRDDRSNTEAFF	TGTGCCAGCACCCCAAGGGATGACAGGTCGAACACTGAAGCTTTCTTT	.	.	TRBJ1-1	16	TRBV7-6
CASSLGGLRTDTQYF	TGTGCCAGCAGCTTAGGAGGTCTCCGCACAGATACGCAGTATTTT	.	many	TRBJ2-3	15	TRBV7-2
CASSLQHSTDTQYF	TGTGCCAGCAGCCTTCAGCATAGCACAGATACGCAGTATTTT	.	many	TRBJ2-3	14	TRBV7-3
CASSVGDYNEQFF	TGTGCCAGCAGCGTAGGCGACTACAATGAGCAGTTCTTC	.	many	TRBJ2-1	13	TRBV9
CASSSPSGGVFAKNIQYF	TGTGCCAGCAGTTCCCCTAGCGGGGGGGTTTTCGCCAAAAACATTCAGTACTTC	TRBD2	few	TRBJ2-4	18	TRBV6-6
CASSQDSRHTQYF	TGTGCCAGCAGCCAAGATAGCAGACATACGCAGTATTTT	.	few	TRBJ2-3	13	TRBV14
CASSVRARETEAFF	TGTGCCAGCAGTGTCAGGGCGCGGGAGACTGAAGCTTTCTTT	.	few	TRBJ1-1	14	TRBV2
CASSYGVAGGQETQYF	TGTGCCAGCAGTTACGGGGTAGCGGGGGGTCAAGAGACCCAGTACTTC	TRBD2	few	TRBJ2-5	16	TRBV6-5
CASSLGTGGRQYF	TGTGCCAGCAGCTTGGGGACAGGGGGTAGGCAGTACTTC	TRBD1	many	TRBJ2-7	13	TRBV7-2
CASSHPESEQFF	TGCGCCAGCAGCCACCCCGAGTCGGAGCAGTTCTTC	.	many	TRBJ2-1	12	TRBV4-1
CAGPTPGVGETQYF	TGTGCCGGCCCGACGCCAGGGGTGGGAGAGACCCAGTACTTC	.	few	TRBJ2-5	14	TRBV12-3/TRBV12-4
CASSRLQWEPQHF	TGTGCCAGCAGTCGACTCCAGTGGGAGCCCCAGCATTTT	.	.	TRBJ1-5	13	TRBV27
CASSYSYFGSYNEQFF	TGTGCCAGCAGTTACTCGTATTTTGGATCCTACAATGAGCAGTTCTTC	.	many	TRBJ2-1	16	TRBV6-5
CASSSNNRGAGETQYF	TGTGCCAGCAGCTCGAATAACAGGGGCGCCGGGGAGACCCAGTACTTC	TRBD1	.	TRBJ2-5	16	TRBV7-2
CASSLGGTPSNTEAFF	TGTGCCAGCAGCTTAGGGGGGACACCCTCGAACACTGAAGCTTTCTTT	.	few	TRBJ1-1	16	TRBV7-2
CASKAITVRDEQYF	TGTGCCAGCAAGGCGATAACGGTCAGGGACGAGCAGTACTTC	.	.	TRBJ2-7	14	TRBV6-6
CASSLVPTEGAFF	TGCGCCAGCAGCTTGGTACCGACCGAGGGAGCTTTCTTT	.	few	TRBJ1-1	13	TRBV5-1
CASRRAAGTASYEQYF	TGTGCCAGCAGAAGGGCTGCCGGGACGGCTTCCTACGAGCAGTACTTC	.	.	TRBJ2-7	16	TRBV6-5
CASSSGQSPYNEQFF	TGTGCCAGCAGTTCCGGACAGAGCCCCTACAATGAGCAGTTCTTC	.	few	TRBJ2-1	15	TRBV6-2/TRBV6-3
CASNPTGMETQYF	TGTGCCAGCAACCCGACAGGGATGGAGACCCAGTACTTC	TRBD1	.	TRBJ2-5	13	TRBV6-1
CAISSREGNTEAFF	TGTGCCATCAGTTCCAGGGAAGGGAATACTGAAGCTTTCTTT	.	few	TRBJ1-1	14	TRBV10-3
CASSPRDRSGYSNQPQHF	TGTGCCAGCAGCCCCAGGGACAGGAGTGGATATAGCAATCAGCCCCAGCATTTT	TRBD1	many	TRBJ1-5	18	TRBV7-8
CSAWVGRGTDTQYF	TGCAGTGCTTGGGTCGGGCGGGGCACAGATACGCAGTATTTT	.	once	TRBJ2-3	14	TRBV20-1
CASSGTGIEKLFF	TGTGCCAGTAGCGGGACAGGGATTGAAAAACTGTTTTTT	TRBD1	few	TRBJ1-4	13	TRBV19